Below are 9 T cell receptor beta chains sequenced from a single sample in a study of cytomegalovirus exposure and HLA in healthy donors. Primers included in the PCR were 60 Vbeta and 13 Jbeta primers. The data were produced by immunoSEQ multiplex PCR, yet TCRdb's version contains in-frame clones alone and is incomplete. The table includes 100,000 to 150,000 clones, over 70% detected once. Specimen: PBMCs. The receptors stem from a woman aged 50 to 65 in good health and CMV-seronegative.

J is TRBJ2-7 and V is TRBV2, with 7 bases fitting TRBD2. Germline V gives CDR1 SNHLY, CDR2 FYNNEI. The junction had 9 bases not matched to a gene; V was cut back by 0 bases and J by 4 bases. The CDR3 is 16 amino acids. This chain's CDR3 is CASSEASWTSGYEQYF. The CDR3 DNA follows: TGTGCCAGCAGTGAAGCGAGCTGGACTAGTGGTTACGAGCAGTACTTC.

This clone was counted only a few times. V gene TRBV11-3 combines with J gene TRBJ1-1, with 7 bases lining up with TRBD1. J lost 0 bases, V lost 5 bases, and 6 bases had no gene match. Germline CDR1 reads SGHNT; CDR2 reads YENEEA. The CDR3 has 15 amino acids. CDR3 sequence: CASSRGGDMNTEAFF. CDR3 sequence (DNA): TGTGCCAGCAGCCGAGGGGGCGACATGAACACTGAAGCTTTCTTT.

V and J are TRBV27 and TRBJ2-1; 10 bases align to TRBD2. The CDR3 covers 16 residues. From germline, CDR1 is MNHEY and CDR2 SMNVEV (reference sequence). V gave up 3 bases and J gave up 6 bases; unmatched junction bases: 8. The CDR3 DNA reads as TGTGCCAGCAGTTTTGGACTAGCGGCCCTTGCCAATGAGCAGTTCTTC. Protein sequence: CASSFGLAALANEQFF.

The rearrangement uses TRBV29-1 and TRBJ1-2; tentatively, D is TRBD1 (6 bases). Germline values: CDR1 SQVTM, CDR2 ANQGSEA. V was cut by 0 bases and J by 9 bases, with 14 bases left in between. The CDR3 totals 13 residues. The CDR3 spells CSVEEARGSSYTF. Written as DNA, the CDR3 is TGCAGCGTTGAAGAAGCCAGGGGAAGTAGCTACACCTTC.

The V call is TRBV11-2, the J call TRBJ2-1; the match to TRBD2 covers 13 bases. The germline gives CDR1 SGHAT, CDR2 FQNNGV. The junction had 4 bases not matched to a gene; V was cut back by 1 base and J by 7 bases. The CDR3 has 16 amino acids. In nucleotides, the CDR3 is TGTGCCAGCAGCTTAGTCGGACTAGCGGGAGCTAATGAGCAGTTCTTC. Translating it yields CASSLVGLAGANEQFF. Variable domain in full (rest from reference TRBV11-2 and TRBJ2-1): EAGVAQSPRYKIIEKRQSVAFWCNPISGHATLYWYQQILGQGPKLLIQFQNNGVVDDSQLPKDRFSAERLKGVDSTLKIQPAKLEDSAVYLCASSLVGLAGANEQFFGPGTRLTVL.

V and J are TRBV4-3 and TRBJ2-3, with 8 nucleotides matching TRBD2. V lost 1 base and J lost 1; bases outside the gene matches: 7. CDR3 size: 17 residues. The germline gives CDR1 LGHNA, CDR2 YSLEER. The DNA for the CDR3 is TGCGCCAGCAGCCAAGGGCCAGCGGGAGTCGGCACAGATACGCAGTATTTT. This codes for CASSQGPAGVGTDTQYF.

This clone has a handful of counts. The chain is built from TRBV5-4 and TRBJ2-7; TRBD2 matches 14 bases. The CDR3 runs 20 residues. Germline V gene lookup returns CDR1 SGHNT and CDR2 YYREEE (reference sequence). Losses at the gene ends were 0 bases for V and 7 bases for J; bases not matched to a gene: 18. The CDR3 reads CASSLGPQGLAGGIPWEQYF. The CDR3 DNA reads as TGTGCCAGCAGCTTGGGGCCGCAAGGACTAGCGGGAGGAATACCCTGGGAGCAGTACTTC.

This clone was observed a handful of times. The chain links TRBV19 to TRBJ2-7, with a weak D call TRBD1 (5 bases). In germline, CDR1 is LNHDA, CDR2 SQIVND (reference sequence). Between the trimmed V and J ends, which lost 6 bases and 4 bases, there was a span of 10 bases. The CDR3 loop spans 12 amino acids. The CDR3 protein is CASSPQGYEQYF. DNA of the CDR3: TGTGCCAGTAGCCCTCAGGGATACGAGCAGTACTTC.

The rearrangement links TRBV7-7 to TRBJ2-7; possible D gene TRBD2, 6 bases. Germline V gene sequence: CDR1 SSHAT, CDR2 FNYEAQ (reference sequence). This CDR3 contains 13 residues. Deletions cut 4 bases from V and 5 bases from J, with 12 bases between. CDR3 protein: CASSYRPGDEQYF. CDR3 nucleotide sequence: TGTGCCAGCAGCTACCGACCGGGAGACGAGCAGTACTTC.